A selection of T cell receptor beta chains follows, all from one sample in a study of T cell responses to AZD1222 COVID-19 vaccine. Assay: immunoSEQ multiplex PCR; the TCRdb copy retains only in-frame clones and omits some. The repertoire includes roughly 120,000 clones, 89% of them detected once, and roughly 4.1% sits in the top ten. The sequenced sample was peripheral blood, obtained on day 0 of AZD1222 vaccination. All receptors derive from an adult in good health. Each CDR3 is given with its conserved first and last residue. The D gene is left open where the match is weak. The listing skips clone size in some rows; elsewhere it reads once, few, many or a size class.

j_call v_call d_call clone_size cdr3_aa cdr3_nt
TRBJ2-2 TRBV7-9 . . CASSPAQLRNTGELFF TGTGCCAGCAGCCCAGCCCAACTTCGGAACACCGGGGAGCTGTTTTTT
TRBJ1-5 TRBV7-9 . . CASSSWDQPQHF TGTGCCAGCAGCTCGTGGGATCAGCCCCAGCATTTT
TRBJ2-5 TRBV4-1 . . CASSQDLQYQETQYF TGCGCCAGCAGCCAAGATCTCCAGTACCAAGAGACCCAGTACTTC
TRBJ2-1 TRBV19 . . CASSNYAGEQFF TGTGCCAGTAGTAACTACGCAGGCGAGCAGTTCTTC
TRBJ1-2 TRBV5-6 . . CASSLSARDTRTYGYTF TGTGCCAGCAGCCTATCCGCCCGCGACACCCGGACCTATGGCTACACCTTC
TRBJ2-1 TRBV3-1/TRBV3-2 TRBD2 . CASSQMSGSIDEQFF TGTGCCAGCAGTCAGATGAGCGGGAGTATCGATGAGCAGTTCTTC
TRBJ1-5 TRBV4-1 TRBD1 . CASSHYRGSNQPQHF TGCGCCAGCAGCCATTACAGGGGTAGCAATCAGCCCCAGCATTTT
TRBJ1-1 TRBV28 TRBD1 few CASSSGQGYTEAFF TGTGCCAGCAGTTCGGGACAGGGGTACACTGAAGCTTTCTTT
TRBJ1-6 TRBV15 . . CATSREAKSPLHF TGTGCCACCAGCAGAGAGGCCAAATCACCCCTCCACTTT
TRBJ2-2 TRBV27 . . CASSLPLGELFF TGTGCCAGCAGTTTGCCTCTCGGGGAGCTGTTTTTT
TRBJ2-7 TRBV9 . few CASSVVGSSYEQYF TGTGCCAGCAGCGTAGTCGGTAGCTCCTACGAGCAGTACTTC
TRBJ2-7 TRBV28 . . CAGSGTDDYEQYF TGTGCCGGCTCCGGGACCGATGATTACGAGCAGTACTTC
TRBJ2-7 TRBV18 . . CASSPPSERYEQYF TGTGCCAGCTCACCACCGAGCGAGCGCTACGAGCAGTACTTC
TRBJ1-1 TRBV12-3/TRBV12-4 . . CAGIGTENTEAFF TGTGCCGGAATCGGGACGGAGAACACTGAAGCTTTCTTT
TRBJ1-1 TRBV28 . . CASSPHDSRNTEAFF TGTGCCAGCAGTCCCCACGACAGCAGGAACACTGAAGCTTTCTTT
TRBJ2-3 TRBV6-1 . . CASSETQGRADTQYF TGTGCCAGCAGTGAAACCCAGGGTAGGGCAGATACGCAGTATTTT
TRBJ2-1 TRBV6-4 TRBD2 few CASSVTSGSYNEQFF TGTGCCAGCAGTGTGACTAGCGGGTCCTACAATGAGCAGTTCTTC
TRBJ1-2 TRBV28 . . CASSPRDGGYTF TGTGCCAGCAGCCCCAGGGATGGAGGCTACACCTTC
TRBJ1-2 TRBV3-1/TRBV3-2 . . CASSQDPTGNGYTF TGTGCCAGCAGCCAAGATCCCACAGGGAATGGCTACACCTTC
TRBJ2-7 TRBV2 . . CASKLRPLESYEQYF TGTGCCAGCAAGTTGAGACCTCTAGAATCCTACGAGCAGTACTTC
TRBJ1-1 TRBV24-1 TRBD1 . CATSEGGRGTEAFF TGTGCCACCAGTGAAGGGGGCAGGGGAACTGAAGCTTTCTTT
TRBJ2-7 TRBV10-1 . once CASSAGVGTREQYF TGCGCCAGCAGTGCTGGGGTGGGTACACGAGAGCAGTACTTC
TRBJ2-1 TRBV27 . few CASSLRERDEQFF TGTGCCAGCAGTTTGAGGGAGAGGGATGAGCAGTTCTTC
TRBJ2-7 TRBV19 . . CASSTTGWYEQYF TGTGCCAGTAGTACAACAGGGTGGTACGAGCAGTACTTC
TRBJ2-2 TRBV13 TRBD1 few CASSPVDRGLGTGELFF TGTGCCAGCAGCCCCGTAGACAGGGGCTTGGGCACCGGGGAGCTGTTTTTT
TRBJ2-7 TRBV5-1 TRBD2 many CASSPNTGTSGYEQYF TGCGCCAGCAGCCCTAATACCGGGACTAGCGGCTACGAGCAGTACTTC